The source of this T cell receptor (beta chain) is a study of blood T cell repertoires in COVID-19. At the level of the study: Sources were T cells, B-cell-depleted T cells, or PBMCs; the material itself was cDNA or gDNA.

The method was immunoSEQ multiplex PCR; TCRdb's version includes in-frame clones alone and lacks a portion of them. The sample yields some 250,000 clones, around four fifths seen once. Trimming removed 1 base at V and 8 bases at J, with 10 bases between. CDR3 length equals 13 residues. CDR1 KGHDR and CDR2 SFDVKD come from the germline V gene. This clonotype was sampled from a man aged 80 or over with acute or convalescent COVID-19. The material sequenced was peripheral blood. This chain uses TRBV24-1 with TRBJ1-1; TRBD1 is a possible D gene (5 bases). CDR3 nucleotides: TGTGCCACCAGTGATTTCCAGGGTGGCGAAGCTTTCTTT. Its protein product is CATSDFQGGEAFF.